Listed here are 30 T cell receptor beta chains from one sample, sequenced in a study of Ad26.COV2.S vaccination and SARS-CoV-2 variants. The repertoire was sequenced with immunoSEQ multiplex PCR; TCRdb's copy has only in-frame clones and lacks some. Here the sample spans over 250,000 clones, around 87% being singletons. Indicated treatment: some 20 received Ad26.COV2.S at low or high dose, single or two shots; about 5 received placebo; per-sample allocation not given. Sampling was performed 63 days after the first vaccine or placebo injection. The material was peripheral blood, obtained in a trial of Ad26.COV2.S vaccine versus placebo. The receptors originated from a person aged 18 to 59 who received the Ad26.COV2.S COVID-19 vaccine or a placebo.

The chain is built from TRBV7-8 and TRBJ2-7; no clear D. Germline assignment: CDR1 SGHVS and CDR2 FQNEAQ. This CDR3 spans 12 amino acids. V lost 5 bases and J 7 bases, leaving 12 bases between the germline ends. This chain's CDR3 is CASSPGRAEQYF. The CDR3 DNA is TGTGCCAGCAGCCCCGGTCGGGCGGAGCAGTACTTC.

This sequence joins TRBV19 and TRBJ2-2, with D perhaps TRBD1 or TRBD2 (5 bases each). The V gene's germline CDR1 is LNHDA and CDR2 SQIVND (reference sequence). Trimming removed 6 bases from V and 7 bases from J, with 15 bases in between. The CDR3 extends over 14 amino acids. CDR3 protein: CASRVQGGGGELFF. In DNA form, the CDR3 reads TGTGCCAGTAGGGTGCAGGGTGGAGGCGGGGAGCTGTTTTTT.

The chain couples TRBV3-1 (or the pseudogene TRBV3-2) to TRBJ1-1; 7 nucleotides line up with TRBD1. The germline gives CDR1 LGHDT, CDR2 YNNKEL (reference sequence). V gave up 4 bases and J gave up 7 bases; unmatched junction bases: 3. The CDR3 has 12 amino acids. This chain's CDR3 is CASSPPGGEAFF. The CDR3 DNA reads as TGTGCCAGCAGCCCCCCAGGGGGTGAAGCTTTCTTT.

V is TRBV7-9 and J is TRBJ2-5, with D perhaps TRBD1 or TRBD2 (6 bases each). Germline V gene sequence: CDR1 SEHNR, CDR2 FQNEAQ (reference sequence). The CDR3 spans 15 residues. V lost 1 base and J lost 4, with 13 bases in between. The CDR3 reads CASSLEGGRRETQYF. The CDR3 bases are TGTGCCAGCAGCTTAGAGGGGGGCCGCCGAGAGACCCAGTACTTC.

V is TRBV7-2 and J is TRBJ2-7; TRBD2 is a possible D gene (7 bases). CDR3 size: 15 residues. The germline gives CDR1 SGHTA, CDR2 FQGNSA. The ends were cut back, 3 bases at V and 1 base at J, with 13 bases in the middle. In DNA, the CDR3 is TGTGCCAGCAGCTTGGGCGGGGGCTCGTCCTACGAGCAGTACTTC. This translates into CASSLGGGSSYEQYF.

CDR3 in amino acids: CASSQDEGSWNGYTF. The CDR3 DNA is TGTGCCAGCAGCCAAGATGAGGGCAGCTGGAATGGCTACACCTTC. V usage is TRBV3-1 (or the pseudogene TRBV3-2) and J usage is TRBJ1-2; D gene uncertain. Trimming stripped 0 bases from V and 6 bases from J, with 14 bases between. Germline CDR1 is LGHDT and CDR2 is YNNKEL (reference sequence). The CDR3 spans 15 residues.

This clone was detected a few times. The chain joins TRBV9 to TRBJ1-4; no firm D call. V was shortened by 0 bases and J by 5 bases, with 8 bases between the two germline ends. Germline CDR1 SGDLS, CDR2 YYNGEE. This CDR3 is 14 amino acids long. CDR3 bases: TGTGCCAGCAGCGTAGGAACGGCCAATGAAAAACTGTTTTTT. It is translated as CASSVGTANEKLFF.

The V gene is TRBV7-9, the J gene TRBJ2-3, with D uncertain. The CDR3 consists of 14 residues. The V gene's germline CDR1 is SEHNR and CDR2 FQNEAQ (reference sequence). V was shortened by 5 bases and J by 2 bases, with 11 bases between the two germline ends. CDR3 in amino acids: CASSVSAFTDTQYF. The CDR3 region has the DNA TGTGCCAGCAGCGTCTCAGCATTCACAGATACGCAGTATTTT.

Worth noting for this clone: At one end the junction does not follow the germline gene, possibly because of a read error. The chain couples TRBV2 to TRBJ2-5; unclear D gene. Germline loops: CDR1 SNHLY, CDR2 FYNNEI. The CDR3 consists of 12 residues. The CDR3 is CASSEAILLSDF. CDR3 bases: TGTGCCAGCAGTGAAGCGATACTCCTGTCTGACTTC.

J is TRBJ1-6 and V is TRBV5-6; D not resolved. The CDR3 length is 15 residues. Trimming removed 0 bases at V and 9 bases at J, with 13 bases between. From germline, CDR1 is SGHDT and CDR2 YYEEEE. Here the CDR3 DNA reads TGTGCCAGCAGCTTGGAGGCAGGACCAAGTTCACCCCTCCACTTT. The encoded protein is CASSLEAGPSSPLHF.

The chain joins TRBV10-3 to TRBJ2-2, with 9 bases that match TRBD1. V gave up 6 bases and J gave up 4 bases; unmatched junction bases: 6. CDR1 ENHRY and CDR2 SYGVKD come from the germline V gene. The length of the CDR3 is 15 residues. As DNA, the CDR3 is TGTGCCATCAGGGACAGGGGTGGTGGCACCGGGGAGCTGTTTTTT. Its protein is CAIRDRGGGTGELFF.

The V gene is TRBV5-1, the J gene TRBJ2-1; no clear D gene. The CDR3 totals 13 residues. The germline V gene encodes CDR1 SGHRS and CDR2 YFSETQ. Trimming took off 4 bases at V and 3 bases at J, with 8 bases between the two ends. The CDR3: CASSDPNYNEQFF. The CDR3 region has the DNA TGCGCCAGCAGCGATCCGAACTACAATGAGCAGTTCTTC.

The rearrangement links TRBV6-5 to TRBJ2-4; D call uncertain. The V end lost 6 bases, the J end lost 4 bases, and 13 bases lay between the germline ends. Germline assignment: CDR1 MNHEY and CDR2 SVGAGI. This CDR3 spans 14 amino acids. Here the CDR3 reads CASSLRLLKNIQYF. The CDR3 DNA sequence: TGTGCCAGCAGCTTGCGGTTATTGAAAAACATTCAGTACTTC.

V and J are TRBV7-2 and TRBJ2-5; D is perhaps TRBD2 (5 bases). V lost 1 base to trimming and J lost 2 bases, with 8 bases between them. The CDR3 length is 14 residues. The germline V gene encodes CDR1 SGHTA and CDR2 FQGNSA. The CDR3 DNA is TGTGCCAGCAGCTTAGATAGGGAGCAAGAGACCCAGTACTTC. Its translation is CASSLDREQETQYF.

The chain couples TRBV2 to TRBJ2-3, with 12 bases matching TRBD2. Germline loops: CDR1 SNHLY, CDR2 FYNNEI. Unmatched junction bases numbered 3, after V lost 1 base and J lost 4 bases. CDR3 length: 16 amino acids. The CDR3 spells CASSEVSSGRADTQYF. CDR3 nucleotides: TGTGCCAGCAGTGAAGTATCTAGCGGGAGGGCAGATACGCAGTATTTT.

V usage is TRBV10-3 and J usage is TRBJ2-5, with D unresolved. The V end lost 5 bases, the J end lost 7 bases, and 11 bases lay between the germline ends. The CDR3 has 12 residues. CDR1 ENHRY and CDR2 SYGVKD come from the germline V gene. The CDR3 protein is CAISTGEGTQYF. The CDR3 DNA reads as TGTGCCATCAGTACCGGAGAAGGGACCCAGTACTTC.

V is TRBV6-2 or TRBV6-3 and J is TRBJ2-7; maybe TRBD2 (6 bases). The length of the CDR3 is 14 residues. V was trimmed by 6 bases and J by 4 bases, leaving 16 bases between them. Germline V lookup: CDR1 MNHEY, CDR2 SVGEGT. CDR3 residues: CASSLRGTAYEQYF. In DNA form, the CDR3 reads TGTGCCAGCAGCCTCCGGGGGACGGCTTACGAGCAGTACTTC.

This chain joins TRBV7-2 and TRBJ2-2, with D uncertain. CDR1 is SGHTA and CDR2 is FQGNSA in the germline V gene. V gave up 0 bases and J gave up 5 bases, with 10 bases separating them. The CDR3 extends over 15 amino acids. The CDR3 spells CASSLAQWETGELFF. The CDR3 nucleotides are TGTGCCAGCAGCTTAGCTCAGTGGGAAACCGGGGAGCTGTTTTTT.

V gene TRBV10-3 combines with J gene TRBJ1-3; D is unresolved. Trimming took 0 bases from V and 8 from J, leaving 8 bases between them. Germline CDR1 is ENHRY and CDR2 is SYGVKD. The CDR3 runs 13 residues. The CDR3 DNA follows: TGTGCCATCAGTGAGTCAGGGAGACACACCATATATTTT. It is translated as CAISESGRHTIYF.

This clone was seen once. The rearrangement links TRBV4-1 to TRBJ2-5; the match to TRBD2 covers 7 bases. Looked up from germline, CDR1 is MGHRA and CDR2 is YSYEKL. Trimming at V came to 4 bases and at J to 4 bases, leaving 18 bases not matched to a gene. The CDR3 has 18 residues. CDR3 sequence reads: CASSPVGEGSRERETQYF. CDR3 sequence (DNA): TGCGCCAGCAGCCCCGTGGGGGAGGGCTCAAGAGAACGAGAGACCCAGTACTTC.

The chain has TRBV15 and TRBJ2-1; TRBD1 is a possible D gene (5 bases). V lost 0 bases to trimming and J lost 7 bases, with 16 bases between them. The CDR3 length is 16 residues. Germline CDR1 LNHNV, CDR2 YYDKDF (reference sequence). The CDR3: CATSRDYWQGQNEQFF. The CDR3 DNA reads as TGTGCCACCAGCAGAGATTATTGGCAGGGCCAAAATGAGCAGTTCTTC.

This rearrangement joins TRBV9 to TRBJ1-6; D remains ambiguous. This CDR3 is built from 16 residues. V lost 0 bases and J 0 bases, leaving 7 bases between the germline ends. Germline V gene lookup returns CDR1 SGDLS and CDR2 YYNGEE. The chain's CDR3 is CASSVEQSSYNSPLHF. The CDR3 DNA reads TGTGCCAGCAGCGTAGAGCAAAGCTCCTATAATTCACCCCTCCACTTT.

J is TRBJ2-6 and V is TRBV18; D not certain. The CDR3 has 16 residues. Trimming took off 3 bases at V and 3 bases at J, with 12 bases between the two ends. CDR1 and CDR2 (germline): KGHSH, LQKENI. CDR3 protein: CASSPTQYRGANVLTF. The DNA of the CDR3 is TGTGCCAGCTCACCGACACAGTATCGTGGGGCCAACGTCCTGACTTTC.

The rearrangement uses TRBV9 and TRBJ1-3; D remains ambiguous. V dropped 9 bases and J dropped 0 bases, with 16 bases sitting between them. The CDR3 has 15 amino acids. CDR1 and CDR2 from the germline V gene are SGDLS and YYNGEE. The CDR3 DNA sequence: TGTGCCACCCACCGGGAGGGAGTCTCTGGAAACACCATATATTTT. Translated: CATHREGVSGNTIYF.

J is TRBJ1-2 and V is TRBV6-6; D uncertain. The V gene lost 5 bases and the J gene lost 3 bases, with 19 bases spanning the gap. The CDR3 length is 16 residues. From germline, CDR1 is MNHNY and CDR2 SVGAGI (reference sequence). CDR3 coding DNA: TGTGCCAGCAGTCCCGTTGAAGTTTATCGTGACTATGGCTACACCTTC. Its protein is CASSPVEVYRDYGYTF.

The chain has TRBV5-5 and TRBJ1-2; 7 nucleotides agree with TRBD1. CDR1 is SGHKS, CDR2 YYEKEE, per germline (reference sequence). Trimming took 0 bases from V and 5 from J; bases not matched to a gene: 7. The CDR3 consists of 15 residues. CDR3 protein: CASSLVGGLTYGYTF. CDR3 nucleotides: TGTGCCAGCAGCTTGGTAGGGGGCCTTACTTATGGCTACACCTTC. Full variable domain (missing parts from reference TRBV5-5 and TRBJ1-2): DAGVTQSPTHLIKTRGQQVTLRCSPISGHKSVSWYQQVLGQGPQFIFQYYEKEERGRGNFPDRFSARQFPNYSSELNVNALLLGDSALYLCASSLVGGLTYGYTFGSGTRLTVV.

The chain links TRBV5-1 to TRBJ2-1; D possibly uses TRBD1 or TRBD2 (6 bases each). The CDR3 length is 15 residues. Trimming took off 3 bases at V and 7 bases at J, with 17 bases between the two ends. In germline, CDR1 is SGHRS, CDR2 YFSETQ. The CDR3 DNA reads as TGCGCCAGCAGCTCAGGGGAAGGAGGGGGAAATGAGCAGTTCTTC. As protein: CASSSGEGGGNEQFF.

The V call is TRBV7-3, the J call TRBJ2-1; D possibly corresponds to TRBD1 (6 bases). Per germline, CDR1 SGHTA and CDR2 FQGTGA. Trimming stripped 4 bases from V and 1 base from J, with 17 bases between. The CDR3 is made up of 17 amino acids. The CDR3 nucleotides are TGTGCCAGCAGCTCCTCCGTGGAGAGGGGGTCCTACAATGAGCAGTTCTTC. It specifies CASSSSVERGSYNEQFF.

The chain carries TRBV7-9 and TRBJ2-5, with 14 bases lining up with TRBD2. CDR1 is SEHNR, CDR2 FQNEAQ, per germline (reference sequence). The CDR3 has 14 amino acids. V trimming: 9 bases; J trimming: 14 bases; junction bases outside the gene matches: 14. The CDR3 spells CARPGLAGAPRLYF. DNA of the CDR3: TGTGCCAGACCGGGACTAGCGGGGGCCCCCCGGCTTTACTTC. The full variable domain, rest sourced from reference TRBV7-9 and TRBJ2-5, is DTGVSQNPRHKITKRGQNVTFRCDPISEHNRLYWYRQTLGQGPEFLTYFQNEAQLEKSRLLSDRFSAERPKGSFSTLEIQRTEQGDSAMYLCARPGLAGAPRLYFGPGTRLLVL.

The chain uses TRBV7-9 and TRBJ2-7, with 7 bases matching TRBD2. Germline assignment: CDR1 SEHNR and CDR2 FQNEAQ (reference sequence). V was pared by 9 bases and J by 9 bases, with 11 bases of the junction left unmatched. The CDR3 spans 12 residues. CDR3 amino acids: CASNMGRDGQYF. In DNA, the CDR3 is TGTGCCAGTAATATGGGGAGGGATGGGCAGTACTTC.